Listed below are T cell receptor beta chains from one sample, sequenced in a study of Ad26.COV2.S vaccination and SARS-CoV-2 variants. Assay used: immunoSEQ multiplex PCR; TCRdb lists only in-frame clones, some missing. The data contain about 350,000 clones, less than 90% of them singletons. Sequencing was performed on peripheral blood, taken in a trial of Ad26.COV2.S vaccine versus placebo. The receptors stem from a person aged 18-65 years who received the Ad26.COV2.S COVID-19 vaccine or a placebo. CDR3s include the opening cysteine and the closing phenylalanine or tryptophan. The D gene is left open where the match is weak. Expanded clones get a size class; other rows say once, few or many, or leave the size out.

D	V	length	size	J	CDR3	DNA
NA	TRBV5-1	15	NA	TRBJ1-5	CASSSGVGMDQPQHF	TGCGCCAGCAGCTCGGGAGTGGGGATGGATCAGCCCCAGCATTTT
TRBD1	TRBV6-6	11	once	TRBJ2-1	CASSDRQGQFF	TGTGCCAGCAGCGACCGACAGGGGCAGTTCTTC
TRBD1	TRBV7-8	15	NA	TRBJ2-5	CASSTHSGGQETQYF	TGTGCCAGCAGCACGCACTCAGGGGGTCAAGAGACCCAGTACTTC
NA	TRBV7-9	13	NA	TRBJ2-7	CASSLPSLSEQYF	TGTGCCAGCAGCTTACCCTCTCTCTCCGAGCAGTACTTC
NA	TRBV5-4	12	NA	TRBJ2-1	CASSLRANEQFF	TGTGCCAGCAGCTTGAGAGCAAATGAGCAGTTCTTC
TRBD1	TRBV9	14	NA	TRBJ1-1	CASSVGQGNTEAFF	TGTGCCAGCAGCGTAGGACAGGGGAACACTGAAGCTTTCTTT
NA	TRBV28	19	NA	TRBJ2-7	CASTLKVQGMIGLDYEQYF	TGTGCCAGCACCCTAAAAGTGCAGGGAATGATAGGTTTAGACTACGAGCAGTACTTC
NA	TRBV7-2	17	NA	TRBJ2-3	CASSSPGGGPSTDTQYF	TGTGCCAGCAGCTCCCCAGGGGGAGGGCCTAGCACAGATACGCAGTATTTT
TRBD1	TRBV14	18	NA	TRBJ2-7	CASSQDRGQGASPYEQYF	TGTGCCAGCAGCCAAGATAGGGGACAGGGGGCATCACCCTACGAGCAGTACTTC
TRBD2	TRBV6-4	14	NA	TRBJ2-1	CASSALAGVHEQFF	TGTGCCAGCAGCGCCCTAGCGGGGGTCCATGAGCAGTTCTTC
TRBD2	TRBV10-3	17	NA	TRBJ2-7	CAISEDRNGRDPYEQYF	TGTGCCATCAGTGAAGATAGGAACGGGAGGGATCCTTACGAGCAGTACTTC
NA	TRBV9	15	NA	TRBJ1-4	CASSVMIGPNEKLFF	TGTGCCAGCAGCGTAATGATAGGGCCTAATGAAAAACTGTTTTTT
NA	TRBV18	16	once	TRBJ1-5	CASSPPGGSEGQPQHF	TGTGCCAGCTCACCGCCTGGGGGCTCCGAGGGGCAGCCCCAGCATTTT
TRBD2	TRBV27	19	NA	TRBJ2-1	CASSLLRLAGGHLYNEQFF	TGTGCCAGCAGTTTACTTCGGCTAGCGGGGGGACACCTCTACAATGAGCAGTTCTTC
NA	TRBV4-1	16	NA	TRBJ2-3	CASSQVGRGSTDTQYF	TGCGCCAGCAGCCAAGTAGGCAGGGGAAGCACAGATACGCAGTATTTT
TRBD1	TRBV19	15	NA	TRBJ2-2	CASSIRTGSTGELFF	TGTGCCAGTAGTATAAGGACAGGGTCTACCGGGGAGCTGTTTTTT
NA	TRBV27	14	NA	TRBJ2-6	CASMGSSGANVLTF	TGTGCCAGCATGGGGAGCTCTGGGGCCAACGTCCTGACTTTC
NA	TRBV7-9	16	NA	TRBJ1-1	CASSTRSHQEGTEAFF	TGTGCCAGCAGCACCCGAAGTCATCAGGAGGGCACTGAAGCTTTCTTT
NA	TRBV7-2	16	NA	TRBJ1-3	CASSLELGRSGNTIYF	TGTGCCAGCAGCTTAGAGTTAGGTCGCTCTGGAAACACCATATATTTT
TRBD1	TRBV28	15	NA	TRBJ1-2	CASRHDRGLSGRYTF	TGTGCCAGCAGGCATGACAGGGGGCTCTCCGGCCGCTACACCTTC
TRBD1	TRBV18	16	NA	TRBJ1-5	CASSPRDDRGDQPQHF	TGTGCCAGCTCACCACGAGATGACAGGGGAGATCAGCCCCAGCATTTT
NA	TRBV7-2	17	NA	TRBJ1-3	CASSLSLVRSSGNTIYF	TGTGCCAGCAGCTTATCTCTCGTTCGGAGCTCTGGAAACACCATATATTTT
TRBD2	TRBV7-3	17	NA	TRBJ2-7	CASRPAGLQNGAVEQYF	TGTGCCAGCAGACCCGCGGGACTACAGAACGGGGCGGTCGAGCAGTACTTC
TRBD1	TRBV18	13	NA	TRBJ1-1	CASSPKQGTEAFF	TGTGCCAGCTCACCAAAACAGGGGACTGAAGCTTTCTTT
TRBD2	TRBV9	16	NA	TRBJ2-3	CASSFRTSGGADTQYF	TGTGCCAGCAGCTTCCGGACTAGCGGGGGCGCGGATACGCAGTATTTT
NA	TRBV6-5	13	NA	TRBJ1-2	CASSKRRQSLDTF	TGTGCCAGCAGTAAGCGGAGACAGTCACTGGACACCTTC
NA	TRBV7-2	14	NA	TRBJ2-3	CASSLAGRRDTQYF	TGTGCCAGCAGCTTAGCCGGCCGGCGGGATACGCAGTATTTT
NA	TRBV18	15	NA	TRBJ2-1	CASSPDSRTYNEQFF	TGTGCCAGCTCACCGGACTCGCGGACATACAATGAGCAGTTCTTC
TRBD1	TRBV29-1	15	NA	TRBJ2-7	CSVPPDRDSPYEQYF	TGCAGCGTGCCCCCCGACCGGGACAGTCCCTACGAGCAGTACTTC
TRBD2	TRBV7-3	15	NA	TRBJ2-5	CASSFTGGPEETQYF	TGTGCCAGCAGCTTTACGGGAGGACCCGAAGAGACCCAGTACTTC
NA	TRBV5-5	16	NA	TRBJ2-7	CASSLRVVGGFDQQYF	TGTGCCAGCAGCTTGAGAGTTGTAGGGGGTTTCGATCAGCAGTACTTC
TRBD1	TRBV7-9	16	NA	TRBJ1-5	CASSLAGTGFNQPQHF	TGTGCCAGCAGCTTAGCGGGGACAGGGTTCAATCAGCCCCAGCATTTT
NA	TRBV9	14	NA	TRBJ2-5	CASSVVASGETQYF	TGTGCCAGCAGCGTAGTGGCGTCTGGGGAGACCCAGTACTTC